Sequencing of this T cell receptor beta chain was carried out in a study of cytomegalovirus exposure and HLA in healthy donors (dated by TCRdb to 2015 to 2018). Notes on the research overall: An earlier analysis of roughly 500 of the donors reported under 300 Gb of sequence data and about 120 million unique TCR beta sequences obtained from roughly 170 million T cells. Roughly 300 gigabases of sequencing data and around 80 million unique TCR sequences made up an early release that covered 500 to 700 HLA-typed donors. Of the 398 genotyped donors, over 65% fell in the genetic ancestry cluster associated with self-reported Caucasian donors. The study aimed to test whether cataloging public T cell receptors could reveal signatures of past pathogen exposure. The study used immunosequencing to profile the T cell repertoires of around 600 subjects and linked those repertoires to cytomegalovirus serostatus. Along with the roughly 670-subject first cohort, a separate validation cohort of over a hundred different subjects was used. The study combined high-throughput TCR immunosequencing, statistical association of individual TCRs with disease status, and machine learning to predict cytomegalovirus infection status. In a later analysis, previously published TCR beta repertoires from hundreds of donors were re-analyzed and high-resolution HLA genotyping was added so that TCR occurrence patterns could be studied. Rather than drawing on any new phenotypic data, the later analysis identified candidate immune exposures from TCR beta sequences and the way those sequences occurred across donors. An earlier analysis of fewer than 750 of the donors used high-throughput TCR beta sequencing to judge whether each TCR beta V gene segment behaved as functional or pseudogenic. Donor age, sex, ethnicity and CMV serostatus were compiled alongside the repertoire data. A later genetic analysis took genome-wide SNP genotypes for about three fifths of the 666 donors and used that subset as a discovery cohort. All discovery cohort repertoires had been generated on a single sequencing platform. HLA typing covered class I and class II loci at four-digit resolution. Typing coverage differed by locus: A, B, C, DRB1 and DQB1 were typed in roughly 629-630 donors, DQA1 in approximately 520, DPA1 in some 610, and DPB1 in 400 to 490. Roughly 5 DR-DQ haplotypes were handled as single units for association and clustering because linkage in the cohort was strong. Across 300 to 400 genotyped donors of the cohort, an average of roughly 200,000 unique TCR beta nucleotide sequences per donor were sequenced, and roughly 17% of those sequences were non-productive.

The cohort consisted of approximately 670 healthy bone marrow donors. At the time of sampling, every cohort member was nominally healthy, though immune exposures that went unrecorded were likely present. The donor was CMV seropositive and belonged to the group of 270 or so seropositive cohort members. A peripheral blood sample was collected from each donor, and TCR beta sequencing was performed on peripheral blood mononuclear cells. The Qiagen DNeasy Blood Extraction Kit was used to extract genomic DNA from the blood cell samples. The library was made by the immunoSEQ multiplex PCR assay. For the multiplex PCR, a mixture combining 60 forward primers for TCR Vbeta segments and 13 reverse primers for TCR Jbeta segments was used. The CDR3 region of rearranged TCR beta genes was amplified from genomic DNA by a multiplex PCR assay. Amplified TCR beta libraries were sequenced as 87-base-pair reads on the Illumina HiSeq System. For the original study's pipeline: Across the 700 or so repertoires, a later analysis counted tens of millions of unique TCR beta chains, roughly 11 million of which were shared by at least two donors. Raw reads were error-corrected and collapsed into unique sequences by a nearest-neighbor algorithm in which closely related sequences were merged to remove PCR and sequencing errors. V, D and J gene segments were assigned by aligning CDR3 sequences to IMGT reference sequences. For a sequence to be retained, a match of at least six nucleotides to both a V gene segment and a J gene segment was required. Rearrangements were called productive when the CDR3 lacked stop codons and stayed in frame with V and J; all others were non-productive. Following IMGT convention, CDR3 was defined as the stretch from the second conserved V-encoded cysteine up to the conserved J-encoded phenylalanine. In an earlier analysis of some 550 of the donors, sequences lacking an unambiguous match to a single V gene segment were excluded. An earlier analysis of fewer than 750 of the donors called V segments functional above 56.7% productive rearrangements and segregating when the between-donor standard deviation exceeded 5%. A statistical classification framework was built for diagnosing cytomegalovirus status from the catalog of TCR beta chain sequences. A later analysis assigned V and J genes by comparing TCR nucleotide sequences with IMGT/GENE-DB human TR gene sequences. In a later analysis, CDR3 sequences and most-parsimonious VDJ recombination scenarios were assigned using the TCRdist pipeline. In a later analysis, each TCR beta chain was defined by its CDR3 amino acid sequence together with its V-gene family, and reads without a unique V-gene family were excluded. To address suspected cross-contamination and a sequencing artifact, a later analysis removed 550 to 750 highly shared, low-generation-probability nucleotide sequences. In a later analysis, a clonal expansion index for each public chain was calculated from normalized within-repertoire ranks of inferred template counts. In a later analysis, generation probabilities were computed with a VDJ recombination model fitted to out-of-frame rearrangements, and the resulting probabilities were checked against IGoR. A later analysis scored TCR-TCR, TCR-HLA and TCR-CMV co-occurrence with hypergeometric tests, applying a repertoire-size bias correction to TCR pairs. False discovery rates were estimated in a later analysis by permuting HLA or CMV assignments 20 times. A later analysis grouped co-occurring TCRs with DBSCAN, adding TCRdist sequence similarity when clustering within HLA-allele-positive subsets. Repertoires with fewer than 30,000 or more than 120,000 public chains, plus five repertoires with anomalous nucleotide sharing, were excluded from co-occurrence clustering. TCRdb stores this immuneACCESS table with in-frame sequences only. Part of the clones is absent; in the studies checked, under half of the shortfall reflects unresolved V genes, and no reason is known for the rest. V and J calls and clone size are those listed in that table; D and trimming were worked out from the DNA. The sample yields around 100,000 clones; 80% to 90% were counted once. The ten largest make up less than 4% of the sample.

This clone has more than one count but fewer than ten. Its binding antigen is unknown. Qualities for individual bases were not recorded, and no much larger clone is one base off. What the authors observed across the whole study: It was suggested by the authors that the approach could potentially be generalized to other disease states and immunological phenotypes. In a later genetic analysis, a missense DCLRE1C variant was associated with V-gene and J-gene trimming of TCR beta chains, and the association was replicated in an independent cohort. For the cohort, immune exposure information was limited to CMV serostatus. The sequencing pipeline was judged likely to have produced a cluster of highly shared sequence variants as a technical artifact. Correlated functional status among segregating V segments might reflect linkage disequilibrium, but an unknown experimental factor could not be ruled out. This cohort had only TCR beta chains sequenced, and the lack of alpha or paired-chain data limited which features could be detected. The 87-base-pair reads could not distinguish some IMGT-functional V segments, including TRBV6-2 and TRBV6-3, so those segments were excluded. A further reported finding was that TCR beta sequences accurately predicted the HLA-A and HLA-B alleles for most subjects in the first cohort. Compared with the approximately 710-donor mean, donors in an Asian-associated ancestry cluster had fewer N-insertions in productive TCRs, according to a later genetic analysis. Because some donors lacked HLA typing at each locus, the association tests relied only on the typed subset. Across donors, most TCR sequences were observed very rarely, whereas some public TCRs were present in many individuals. Assigning TCR associations to individual alleles was difficult when HLA alleles, especially DR and DQ, strongly co-occurred. The classifier was reported to diagnose cytomegalovirus status with high specificity and sensitivity in both the original cohort and the validation cohort. According to a later analysis, TCR association rates differed among HLA loci, with DRB1 alleles showing the most associated TCRs and HLA-C alleles showing the fewest. In vitro tests confirmed that a few of the cytomegalovirus-associated TCR beta chains recognize cytomegalovirus antigens. Several of the top co-occurrence clusters appeared to be linked to parvovirus B19, influenza, CMV and Epstein-Barr virus, according to a later analysis. A total of some 180 TCR beta chains were listed by the study as associated with cytomegalovirus. At a false discovery rate of 0.05, a later analysis linked around 17,000 TCR beta sequences to specific HLA alleles. According to a later analysis, most CMV-associated TCR beta chains appeared to be HLA-restricted, and the HLA associations seemed to be driven largely by CMV exposure. In an earlier analysis of approximately 600 of the donors, most TCR beta V segments were observed in productive rearrangements about 87% or about 30% of the time, broadly matching IMGT annotations. Roughly uniform sequencing depth across donors was assumed in presence/absence analyses, although this assumption may not hold. In a later analysis, HLA-associated TCR beta chains were found to be more clonally expanded and to have lower generation probabilities than equally common non-associated chains. The earlier analysis of 587 of the donors excluded roughly 16 rarely observed V segments, including chromosome 9 orphons, because counts were too low.

CDR1 LGHNA and CDR2 YSLEER are derived from the germline V gene. The CDR3 numbers 14 residues from cysteine through phenylalanine. The read is trimmed to its CDR3 DNA, 42 bases read in frame from base 1. V and J lose 1 base and 1 base, and a span of 7 bases separates them. The sample was PBMCs. The chain was built from TRBV4-3 and TRBJ1-2; the D gene is unclear. This clonotype was sampled from a man between 25 and 39 years old in good health and CMV-seropositive. The CDR3 corresponds to CASSQGRLNYGYTF. The nucleotides read TGCGCCAGCAGCCAAGGGAGGCTTAACTATGGCTACACCTTC.